This note documents a single T cell receptor beta chain sequence. The data originate from a study of blood T cells in healthy people across ages. The CDR3 sequence is 13 residues long. CDR1 MDHEN and CDR2 SYDVKM come from the germline V gene. V lost 6 bases and J lost 5; bases outside the gene matches: 3. PCR was performed a second time for 7 to 11 cycles using a sample-barcoded 5' primer and a J-beta primer mix. Using its own MiXCR run on the 5' RACE reads, TCRdb lists one record per CDR3 protein. The sample yields approximately 350,000 distinct CDR3 sequences, more than 45% seen once. Sequenced material: blood. The clonotype comes from a man in his 60s in good health. V and J are TRBV28 and TRBJ2-5, with TRBD2 identical over 10 bases. CDR3 in amino acids: CASRGLAKETQYF. The DNA of the CDR3 is TGTGCCAGCAGGGGACTAGCGAAGGAGACCCAGTACTTC. Drawing the rest from reference TRBV28 and TRBJ2-5, the complete variable domain is DVKVTQSSRYLVKRTGEKVFLECVQDMDHENMFWYRQDPGLGLRLIYFSYDVKMKEKGDIPEGYSVSREKKERFSLILESASTNQTSMYLCASRGLAKETQYFGPGTRLLVL.